Included here is one TCR beta chain sequence, with context. Its antigen remains unknown. The data derive from a study of regulatory T cells in long-lasting Graves disease. Findings and limits, study-wide: Patients whose Graves' disease persisted exhibited lower TCR diversity than those newly diagnosed. New patients shared fewer public clonotypes (roughly 910) than persistent patients did (2,741). Among samples with persistent disease, TRBV28, TRBJ1-2 and TRBJ2-5 were favored.

Germline V gene sequence: CDR1 SGHKS, CDR2 YYEKEE (reference sequence). The CDR3 totals 17 residues. With V trimmed by 2 bases and J by 5 bases, 14 bases remained unmatched. Arm-PCR of CDR3 regions and iRepertoire HTBI primers were used to build TCR beta libraries. Using its own MiXCR run on the multiplex PCR reads, TCRdb lists one record per CDR3 protein. In the table there are 400,000 to 600,000 distinct CDR3 sequences, under 25% of which are singletons. Time point specified: persistent/refractory GD, antithyroid drugs over 5 years with positive TRAb. PBMC-derived RNA was used for the TCR library. In Xi'an, China, an endocrinology department was the source of patients.

This chain joins TRBV5-5 and TRBJ2-5, with TRBD1 matching 8 bases. The sequence was collected from a female donor with Graves disease. The specimen comprised peripheral blood mononuclear cells (PBMCs), sampled when the disease was refractory, from a patient treated with antithyroid drugs. CDR3 DNA sequence: TGTGCCAGCAGCTTCTCCCCGGTGGACAGGGAGTTGGAGACCCAGTACTTC. Encoded protein: CASSFSPVDRELETQYF.